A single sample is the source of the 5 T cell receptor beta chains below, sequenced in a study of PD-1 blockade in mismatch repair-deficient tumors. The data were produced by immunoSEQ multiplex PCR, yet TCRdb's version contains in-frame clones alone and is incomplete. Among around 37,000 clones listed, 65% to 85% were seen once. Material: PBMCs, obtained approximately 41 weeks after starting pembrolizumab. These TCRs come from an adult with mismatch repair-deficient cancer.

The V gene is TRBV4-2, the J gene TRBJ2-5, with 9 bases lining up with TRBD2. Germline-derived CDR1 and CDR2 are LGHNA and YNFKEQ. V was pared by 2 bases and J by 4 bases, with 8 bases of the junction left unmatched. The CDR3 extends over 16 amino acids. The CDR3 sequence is CASSQPVAGVGETQYF. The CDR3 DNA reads TGTGCCAGCAGCCAACCGGTAGCGGGAGTGGGAGAGACCCAGTACTTC.

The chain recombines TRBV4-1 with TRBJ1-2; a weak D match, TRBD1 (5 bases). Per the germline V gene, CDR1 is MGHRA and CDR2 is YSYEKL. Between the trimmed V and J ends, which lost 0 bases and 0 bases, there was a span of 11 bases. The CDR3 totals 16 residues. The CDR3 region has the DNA TGCGCCAGCAGCCAAGATGGGGCAGGTACTAACTATGGCTACACCTTC. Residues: CASSQDGAGTNYGYTF.

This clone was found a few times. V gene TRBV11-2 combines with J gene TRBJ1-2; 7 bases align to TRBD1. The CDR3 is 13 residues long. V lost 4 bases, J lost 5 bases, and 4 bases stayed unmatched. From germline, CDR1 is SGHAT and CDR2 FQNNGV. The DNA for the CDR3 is TGTGCCAGCAGCTACCGACAGGGTTATGGCTACACCTTC. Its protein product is CASSYRQGYGYTF.

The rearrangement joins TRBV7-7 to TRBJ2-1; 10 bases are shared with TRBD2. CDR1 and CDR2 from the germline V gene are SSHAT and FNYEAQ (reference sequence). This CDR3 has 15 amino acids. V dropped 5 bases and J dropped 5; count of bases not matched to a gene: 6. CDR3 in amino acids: CASSHGLAANNEQFF. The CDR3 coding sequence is TGTGCCAGCAGCCATGGACTAGCGGCTAACAATGAGCAGTTCTTC. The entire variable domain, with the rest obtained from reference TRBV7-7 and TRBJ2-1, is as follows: GAGVSQSPRYKVTKRGQDVTLRCDPISSHATLYWYQQALGQGPEFLTYFNYEAQPDKSGLPSDRFSAERPEGSISTLTIQRTEQRDSAMYRCASSHGLAANNEQFFGPGTRLTVL.

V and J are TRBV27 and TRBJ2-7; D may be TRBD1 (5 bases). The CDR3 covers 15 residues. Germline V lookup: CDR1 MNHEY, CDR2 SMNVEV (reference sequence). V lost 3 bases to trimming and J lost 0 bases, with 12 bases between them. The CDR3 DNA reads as TGTGCCAGCAGTTTTAGCAGGGAACGCTCCTACGAGCAGTACTTC. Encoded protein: CASSFSRERSYEQYF.